Shown below are 10 T cell receptor beta chains from a single sample sequenced in a study of identical twins. TCRdb recomputed calls from the 5' RACE reads with MiXCR, one row per CDR3 protein. In the table there are about 530,000 distinct CDR3 sequences, approximately 20% of which are singletons. The data also belong to a second study, concerning yellow fever vaccine responses in identical twins.

What was sequenced was CD4+ T cells sorted from blood. Receptors originate from a woman aged 18-35 years in good health.

The V call is TRBV15, the J call TRBJ2-2; 8 bases are a match to TRBD1. This CDR3 region has 19 residues. The germline gives CDR1 LNHNV, CDR2 YYDKDF (reference sequence). V lost 0 bases to trimming and J lost 6 bases; unmatched junction nucleotides: 15. For the CDR3, the DNA is TGTGCCACCAGCAGAGATCTGAAGTCGGGACAGGTGACCCCCGGGGAGCTGTTTTTT. It is translated as CATSRDLKSGQVTPGELFF.

This clonotype has a handful of counts. The genes are TRBV2 and TRBJ2-1, with 7 bases matching TRBD2. Per germline, CDR1 SNHLY and CDR2 FYNNEI. J gave up 6 bases and V 6 bases, and 5 bases lay outside the gene matches. The CDR3 consists of 13 residues. The CDR3 is CASRTSVGNEQFF. CDR3 nucleotide sequence: TGTGCCAGCAGAACTAGCGTCGGCAATGAGCAGTTCTTC.

There are many counts of this clonotype. The genes are TRBV5-1 and TRBJ2-2; tentatively, D is TRBD1 (5 bases). Trimming cost V 4 bases and J 4 bases, with 11 bases left between them. The CDR3 consists of 14 residues. Germline-derived CDR1 and CDR2 are SGHRS and YFSETQ. The CDR3 DNA reads as TGCGCCAGCAGCCTGACAGTCAGCACCGGGGAGCTGTTTTTT. Amino acids: CASSLTVSTGELFF.

The chain carries TRBV12-3 or TRBV12-4 and TRBJ2-2, with 9 bases identical to TRBD2. The CDR3 runs to 15 residues. J lost 7 bases, V lost 4 bases, and 7 bases had no gene match. The CDR3 loop reads CASSWGGRAGGELFF. CDR3 in DNA: TGTGCCAGCAGTTGGGGCGGGAGGGCAGGCGGGGAGCTGTTTTTT.

This rearrangement joins TRBV6-1 to TRBJ1-3; D not resolved. The length of the CDR3 is 14 residues. V shed 6 bases and J shed 9 bases, with 18 bases lying between them. The germline V gene encodes CDR1 MNHNS and CDR2 SASEGT. The CDR3 sequence: CASSANTGSGTIYF. The DNA of the CDR3 is TGTGCCAGCAGCGCAAACACGGGTAGCGGCACCATATATTTT.

A few counts support this clonotype. The rearrangement uses TRBV6-5 and TRBJ2-2; a weak D match, TRBD1 (5 bases). The V end was cut by 4 bases, the J end by 0 bases, with 9 bases between. The CDR3 is 15 residues long. Germline assignment: CDR1 MNHEY and CDR2 SVGAGI. The CDR3 region is CASSSPTANTGELFF. The CDR3 bases are TGTGCCAGCAGTTCACCGACAGCGAACACCGGGGAGCTGTTTTTT.

The V and J genes are TRBV14 and TRBJ2-3, with TRBD1 matching 7 bases. V lost 4 bases to trimming and J lost 5 bases; unmatched junction nucleotides: 15. Germline CDR1 reads SGHDN; CDR2 reads FVKESK. This CDR3 is 17 amino acids long. Here the CDR3 reads CASSRGNKPGQLDTQYF. For the CDR3, the DNA is TGTGCCAGCAGCCGGGGTAACAAGCCGGGACAGCTAGATACGCAGTATTTT.

This chain joins TRBV7-3 and TRBJ2-5; 8 bases are a match to TRBD1. The V and J ends lost 5 bases and 5 bases, in that order; junction bases with no gene match: 13. CDR3 size: 16 residues. CDR1 is SGHTA, CDR2 FQGTGA, per germline. The CDR3 DNA is TGTGCCAGCAGCCTCACGGTCGGGACAGGAGTCGAGACCCAGTACTTC. Its protein is CASSLTVGTGVETQYF.

Only a few counts were recorded for this clonotype. The chain couples TRBV7-9 to TRBJ2-5, with 11 bases identical to TRBD2. Per the germline V gene, CDR1 is SEHNR and CDR2 is FQNEAQ (reference sequence). The CDR3 is 16 amino acids. Germline trimming cut 2 bases from V and 2 bases from J; bases unmatched to any gene: 4. CDR3 nucleotide sequence: TGTGCCAGCAGCTTATTACTAGCGGGGGTACAAGAGACCCAGTACTTC. It codes for CASSLLLAGVQETQYF.

The chain has TRBV18 and TRBJ2-3; unclear D gene. Between the trimmed V and J ends, which lost 2 bases and 1 base, there was a span of 10 bases. CDR1 is KGHSH and CDR2 is LQKENI in the germline V gene. CDR3 length: 15 amino acids. DNA of the CDR3: TGTGCCAGCTCACCATTCCAGTTGGGCACAGATACGCAGTATTTT. Its protein is CASSPFQLGTDTQYF.